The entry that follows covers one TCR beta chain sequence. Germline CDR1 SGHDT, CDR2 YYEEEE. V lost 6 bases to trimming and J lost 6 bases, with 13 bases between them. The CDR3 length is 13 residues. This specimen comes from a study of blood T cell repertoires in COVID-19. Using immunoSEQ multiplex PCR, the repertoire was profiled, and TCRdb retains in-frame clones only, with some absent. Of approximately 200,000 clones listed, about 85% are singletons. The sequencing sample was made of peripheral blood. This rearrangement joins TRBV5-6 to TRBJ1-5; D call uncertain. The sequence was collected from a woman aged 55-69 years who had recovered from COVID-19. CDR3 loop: CASTLGGAQPQHF. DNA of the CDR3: TGTGCCAGCACCCTCGGTGGTGCTCAGCCCCAGCATTTT.